This T cell receptor (beta chain) was identified during a study of B cell selection in AIRE deficiency. Assay used: immunoSEQ multiplex PCR; TCRdb lists only in-frame clones, some missing. The repertoire holds about 21,000 clones, with about 94% as singletons. In regard to this clone: The antigen is undetermined.

Sorted regulatory T cells were CD4-positive, CD25-high and CD127-low or negative. Whole-study results and caveats: Only 9.3% of approximately 3,700 shared Treg sequences were patient-specific; roughly 30% healthy-specific. Approximately 33% of healthy-shared Treg TCRbeta sequences appeared in patient Tconv cells.

Per the germline V gene, CDR1 is MNHEY and CDR2 is SVGAGI. The CDR3 extends over 14 amino acids. V was shortened by 5 bases and J by 2 bases, with 12 bases between the two germline ends. Source material: Tregs sorted from PBMCs. This chain links TRBV6-5 with TRBJ1-1; D gene unclear. The source of this sequence is a human donor with AIRE deficiency. CDR3: CASSLRPYNTEAFF. CDR3 sequence (DNA): TGTGCCAGCAGTCTACGGCCCTACAACACTGAAGCTTTCTTT.